Described below is a single T cell receptor (beta chain) sequence and its context. Its antigen is not identified. Reverse transcription used about 0.45 to 1 ug RNA and random hexamers. A multiplex approach, immunoSEQ multiplex PCR, amplified TCR beta CDR3 across 54 Vbeta and 13 Jbeta. TCRdb called the immunoSEQ multiplex PCR reads again in MiXCR, with one record for every CDR3 protein. The sample lists about 180,000 distinct CDR3 sequences; roughly 92% were seen once. V shed 7 bases and J 0 bases; nucleotides not matched to a gene: 11. This CDR3 region has 18 residues. The data belong to a study of CD8 T cells in Susac syndrome. Study-wide findings and caveats: That the number of individuals in its TCR sequencing and HLA analysis was relatively small was acknowledged by the study.

From blood CD8+ and CD4+ T cells, the TCR beta chain was sequenced. Under recently defined diagnostic criteria, the patients with Susac syndrome qualified as having definite or probable disease. This chain connects TRBV12-3 or TRBV12-4 to TRBJ2-1; 11 nucleotides agree with TRBD2. The sequence was collected from a human donor with Susac syndrome. The sequencing sample was made of CD4+ T cells from PBMCs. The CDR3 nucleotides are TGTGCCAGCACCGAAATAGCGGGGGGGATTAGCTCCTACAATGAGCAGTTCTTC. Its protein is CASTEIAGGISSYNEQFF.